The present TCR beta chain was sequenced within a study of spatial heterogeneity in lung cancer (dated by TCRdb to 2018 to 2020). About the full investigation: Beta-chain transcripts were consistently detected in greater numbers than alpha-chain transcripts, which likely reflects a higher abundance of beta-chain transcripts. In the raw uncorrected reads, each unique combination of TCR and UMI appeared more than ten times on average. The study linked features of the TCR repertoire to counts of nonsynonymous mutations, which were determined by whole-exome sequencing of tumor tissue. Both alpha and beta chains were TCR-sequenced in 220 or so tumor regions, about 69 matched nontumor lung samples and 45 to 60 PBMC samples obtained at surgery. The study quantitatively compared TCR alpha and beta repertoires across multiple tumor regions, matched nontumor lung and blood in non-small cell lung cancer. Points the paper makes about the study in general: Additional single-cell paired TCR alpha and beta sequencing was considered necessary to confirm, at a functional level, the hypothesis that regional TCRs recognize regional mutations. Ubiquitous expanded tumor TCRs were found in blood more often at tumor resection than at routine follow-up.

This clonotype occurred many times. Its binding antigen is unknown. The input lacks base qualities; no much larger clone sits a single base away. The cysteine opens and the phenylalanine closes a CDR3 of 15 amino acids. Just the 45-base CDR3 DNA is kept, in frame starting at base 1. V is clipped by 2 bases and J by 0 bases, and the sequence between their germline boundaries is 9 bases long. The germline V gene (reference sequence) supplies CDR1 LGHDT and CDR2 YNNKEL. Sample time point, as interpreted from the label and publication: sample taken at primary tumor resection. Donors were 72 patients with early-stage, untreated non-small cell lung cancer from the lung TRACERx cohort. For TCR sequencing, whole RNA was extracted from tumor and nontumor lung tissue, or from cryopreserved PBMC samples, and no cell sorting was done. Only patients with enough RNA available from two or more tumor regions were chosen for TCR sequencing.

Library prep was done by 5' RACE. Instrument used: NextSeq 500. To allow correction of PCR and sequencing errors, the TCR library protocol tagged every TCR cDNA molecule with a unique molecular identifier. The paper's data handling went like this. Decombinator tools were used for TCR identification, UMI-based error correction and CDR3 extraction. Expanded TCRs were defined as those above a frequency of 2 per 1,000, corresponding to the top 1% of the tumor frequency distribution. Renyi diversity was computed with the R vegan package after each repertoire had been subsampled 100 times to 5,000 TCRs. CDR3 similarity networks were built from amino acid triplet string-kernel similarity, connecting CDR3s with pairwise similarity above 0.82. The public sequencing data were trimmed at Q25 with fastp and processed into clonotypes with MiXCR by TCRdb, which kept only in-frame beta chains. Duplicate CDR3 protein sequences are folded into a single record with the most common DNA and genes. The V and J calls shown here were made by TCRdb, not taken from the authors' results. The sample data list more than 65,000 distinct CDR3 sequences, and about 8.5% of these were observed just once. Together, the top ten hold 6.8% of the sample.

Sequencing was performed on PBMCs, taken at surgery. The chain is made from TRBV3-1 and TRBJ2-3; the D region possibly corresponds to TRBD2 (6 bases align). This TCR came from a male donor with early-stage non-small cell lung cancer. CDR3 sequence: CASSQLASSTDTQYF. The base sequence is TGTGCCAGCAGCCAACTAGCGTCAAGCACAGATACGCAGTATTTT.